This TCR delta chain was documented in a study of γδ T cells in repeated Plasmodium falciparum infection. TCRdb used CATT to re-call clones from the multiplex PCR reads. This sample has more than 70,000 delta-chain clones, with approximately 1% found just once. This clone has at least ten counts. The protein recorded in TCRdb matches a much larger clone and deviates from this DNA's translation at residue 8, suggesting a read error; the protein here is obtained by translating the DNA. Trimming pared 0 bases from V and 3 bases from J, leaving 13 bases between. The germline CDR1 and CDR2 sequences are GEAIGNYY and EKD. CDR3 length: 15 amino acids. Bulk repertoires came from Vgamma9/Vdelta2+ or Vdelta2-negative gammadelta T cells flow-sorted from PBMC.

The origin of this receptor is a pool of human donors (malaria-infected and uninfected, not separated). Sequencing was performed on gamma-delta T cells from blood. The genes are TRDV2 and TRDJ1, with D possibly TRDD3 on 5 matching bases. TCRdb records no J gene; here it was assigned by comparing the DNA to germline. The CDR3 spells CACDTRGATSDKLIF. CDR3 nucleotides: TGTGCCTGTGACACCCGTGGGGCAACGTCCGATAAACTCATCTTT.